This TCR beta chain was sequenced during a study of CD8+ T cells in alopecia areata. Study findings and constraints: For lesional scalp, especially alopecia totalis/universalis, clonality was higher than in normal scalp. The study found TCR sharing across patients less clear than in mice, possibly for HLA reasons. While tofacitinib was given, many expanded lesional clones persisted in scalp and blood.

V lost 1 base, J lost 1 base, and 2 bases stayed unmatched. CDR3 length: 16 amino acids. Germline assignment: CDR1 MNHEY and CDR2 SMNVEV (reference sequence). As the sequencing template, cDNA was produced by extracting RNA and reverse transcribing it. The repertoire was sequenced with immunoSEQ multiplex PCR; TCRdb's copy has only in-frame clones and lacks some. The sample yields under 200,000 clones, roughly 65% seen once. With regard to this clone: What it binds is unknown.

Treatment reported: oral pan-JAK inhibitor, 5-10 mg twice daily. Sorted populations comprised CD4+ and CD8+ T cells obtained from PBMCs. The material sequenced was CD4+ T cells sorted from blood, taken at week 4, from a patient treated with tofacitinib. The V gene is TRBV27, the J gene TRBJ2-2; 8 nucleotides agree with TRBD2. The clonotype originates from a human donor with alopecia areata. The chain's CDR3 is CASSLWLAGNTGELFF. The CDR3 region has the DNA TGTGCCAGCAGTTTATGGCTAGCGGGGAACACCGGGGAGCTGTTTTTT.